This passage covers 3 T cell receptor beta chains from one sample sequenced in a study of neurological immune-mediated disorders. TCRdb analysed the 5' RACE reads with MiXCR anew, one entry per CDR3 protein. The sample lists 70,000 to 95,000 distinct CDR3 sequences; less than 15% were seen once. The time point here: longitudinal time-point 2. Sequencing used PBMCs. These receptors were collected from a female donor with HTLV-1-associated myelopathy (HAM/TSP).

Ten or more counts support this clonotype. The V call is TRBV5-1, the J call TRBJ2-1, with D perhaps TRBD2 (5 bases). V shed 0 bases and J shed 6 bases, with 10 bases lying between them. CDR1 SGHRS and CDR2 YFSETQ come from the germline V gene. The CDR3 is 14 amino acids. CDR3 in DNA: TGCGCCAGCAGCTTGGGCTCTAGCCTCAATGAGCAGTTCTTC. Residues: CASSLGSSLNEQFF.

This clonotype was seen at least ten times. The chain carries TRBV12-3 or TRBV12-4 and TRBJ2-1; 9 bases align to TRBD2. The V gene end was trimmed by 2 bases and the J gene end by 7 bases; junction bases not matched to a gene: 9. This CDR3 has 16 amino acids. Here the CDR3 reads CASSLLVSGGKNEQFF. CDR3 coding DNA: TGTGCCAGCAGTTTACTCGTTAGCGGGGGTAAGAATGAGCAGTTCTTC.

Many counts were recorded for this clonotype. V and J are TRBV29-1 and TRBJ2-1; TRBD2 might be the D (5 bases). The V end was cut by 2 bases, the J end by 2 bases, with 10 bases between. Germline CDR1 is SQVTM and CDR2 is ANQGSEA. This CDR3 region has 14 residues. The CDR3 reads CSVESFGAYNEQFF. CDR3 coding DNA: TGCAGCGTTGAAAGCTTCGGGGCCTACAATGAGCAGTTCTTC.